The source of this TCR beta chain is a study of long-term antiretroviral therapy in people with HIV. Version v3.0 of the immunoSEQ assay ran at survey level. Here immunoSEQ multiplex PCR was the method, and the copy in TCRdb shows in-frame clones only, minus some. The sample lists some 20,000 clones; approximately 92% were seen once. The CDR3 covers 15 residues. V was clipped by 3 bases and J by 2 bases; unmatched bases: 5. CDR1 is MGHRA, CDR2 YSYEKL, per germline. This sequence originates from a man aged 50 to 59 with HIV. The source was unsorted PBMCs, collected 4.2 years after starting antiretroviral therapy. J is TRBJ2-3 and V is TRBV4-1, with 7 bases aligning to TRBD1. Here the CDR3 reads CASSQTGTVTDTQYF. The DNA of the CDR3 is TGCGCCAGCAGCCAGACAGGGACGGTCACAGATACGCAGTATTTT.